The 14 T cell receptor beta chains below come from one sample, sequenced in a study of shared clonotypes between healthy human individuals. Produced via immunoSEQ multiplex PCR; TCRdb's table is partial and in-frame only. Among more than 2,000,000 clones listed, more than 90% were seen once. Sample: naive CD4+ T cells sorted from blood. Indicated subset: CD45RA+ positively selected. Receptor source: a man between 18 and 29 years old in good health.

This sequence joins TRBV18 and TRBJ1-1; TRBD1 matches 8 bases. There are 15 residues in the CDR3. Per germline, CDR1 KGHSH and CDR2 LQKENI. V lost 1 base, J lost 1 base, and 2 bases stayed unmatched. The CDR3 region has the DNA TGTGCCAGCTCACCACGGACAGGGCCGAACACTGAAGCTTTCTTT. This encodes CASSPRTGPNTEAFF. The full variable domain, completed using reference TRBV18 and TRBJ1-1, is NAGVMQNPRHLVRRRGQEARLRCSPMKGHSHVYWYRQLPEEGLKFMVYLQKENIIDESGMPKERFSAEFPKEGPSILRIQQVVRGDSAAYFCASSPRTGPNTEAFFGQGTRLTVV.

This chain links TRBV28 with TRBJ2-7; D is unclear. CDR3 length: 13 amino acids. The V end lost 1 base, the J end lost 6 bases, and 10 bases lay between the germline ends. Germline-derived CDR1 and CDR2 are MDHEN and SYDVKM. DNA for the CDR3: TGTGCCAGCAGTTTATTATCGGGTGGCGAGCAGTACTTC. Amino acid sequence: CASSLLSGGEQYF.

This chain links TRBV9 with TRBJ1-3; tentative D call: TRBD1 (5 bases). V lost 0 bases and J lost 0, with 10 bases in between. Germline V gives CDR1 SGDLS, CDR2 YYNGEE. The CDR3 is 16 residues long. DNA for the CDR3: TGTGCCAGCAGCGTAGCTGGGGCGGACTCTGGAAACACCATATATTTT. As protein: CASSVAGADSGNTIYF. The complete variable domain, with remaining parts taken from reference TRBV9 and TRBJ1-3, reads DSGVTQTPKHLITATGQRVTLRCSPRSGDLSVYWYQQSLDQGLQFLIQYYNGEERAKGNILERFSAQQFPDLHSELNLSSLELGDSALYFCASSVAGADSGNTIYFGEGSWLTVV.

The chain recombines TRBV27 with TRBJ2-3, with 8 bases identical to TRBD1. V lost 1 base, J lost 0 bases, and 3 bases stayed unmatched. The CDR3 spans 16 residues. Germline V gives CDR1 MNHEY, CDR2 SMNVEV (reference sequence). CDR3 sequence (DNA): TGTGCCAGCAGTTTATGGACAGGGCTTAGCACAGATACGCAGTATTTT. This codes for CASSLWTGLSTDTQYF.

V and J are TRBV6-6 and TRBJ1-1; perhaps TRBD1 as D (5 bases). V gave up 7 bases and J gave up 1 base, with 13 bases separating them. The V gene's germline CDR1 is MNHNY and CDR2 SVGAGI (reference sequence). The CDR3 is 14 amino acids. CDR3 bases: TGTGCCAGCACCGCCGGGACCCAGAACACTGAAGCTTTCTTT. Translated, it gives CASTAGTQNTEAFF.

CDR3 DNA sequence: TGTGCCAGCGTAATGGGGGGTACCACTGAAGCTTTCTTT. Its protein is CASVMGGTTEAFF. J is TRBJ1-1 and V is TRBV28, with D possibly matching TRBD1 (5 bases). Germline V gives CDR1 MDHEN, CDR2 SYDVKM. Between the trimmed V and J ends, which lost 8 bases and 4 bases, there was a span of 14 bases. This CDR3 is built from 13 residues. The whole variable domain, remainder taken from reference TRBV28 and TRBJ1-1, is DVKVTQSSRYLVKRTGEKVFLECVQDMDHENMFWYRQDPGLGLRLIYFSYDVKMKEKGDIPEGYSVSREKKERFSLILESASTNQTSMYLCASVMGGTTEAFFGQGTRLTVV.

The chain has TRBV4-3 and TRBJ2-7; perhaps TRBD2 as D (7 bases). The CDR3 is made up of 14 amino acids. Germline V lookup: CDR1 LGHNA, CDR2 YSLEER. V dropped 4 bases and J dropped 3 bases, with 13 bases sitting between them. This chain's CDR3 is CASSRYREGYEQYF. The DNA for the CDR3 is TGCGCCAGCAGCCGATACAGGGAGGGCTACGAGCAGTACTTC.

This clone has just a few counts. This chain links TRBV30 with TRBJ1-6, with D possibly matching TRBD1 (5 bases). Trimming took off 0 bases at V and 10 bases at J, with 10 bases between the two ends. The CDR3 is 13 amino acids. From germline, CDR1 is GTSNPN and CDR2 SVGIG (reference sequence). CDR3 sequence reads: CAWSVSRESPLHF. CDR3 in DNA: TGTGCCTGGAGTGTCTCCAGGGAGTCACCCCTCCACTTT.

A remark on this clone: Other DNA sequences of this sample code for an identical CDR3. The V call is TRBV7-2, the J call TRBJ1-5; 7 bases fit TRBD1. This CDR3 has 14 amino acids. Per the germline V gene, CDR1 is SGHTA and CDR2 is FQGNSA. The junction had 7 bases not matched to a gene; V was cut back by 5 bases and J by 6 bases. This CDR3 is CASSLRQGSQPQHF. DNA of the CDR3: TGTGCCAGCAGCCTTCGACAGGGAAGTCAGCCCCAGCATTTT.

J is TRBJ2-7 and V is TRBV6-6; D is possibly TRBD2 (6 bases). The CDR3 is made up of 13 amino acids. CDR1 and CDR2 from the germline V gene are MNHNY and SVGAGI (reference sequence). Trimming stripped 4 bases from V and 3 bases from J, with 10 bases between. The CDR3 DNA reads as TGTGCCAGCAGTTTAGACGGGAGCTACGAGCAGTACTTC. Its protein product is CASSLDGSYEQYF.

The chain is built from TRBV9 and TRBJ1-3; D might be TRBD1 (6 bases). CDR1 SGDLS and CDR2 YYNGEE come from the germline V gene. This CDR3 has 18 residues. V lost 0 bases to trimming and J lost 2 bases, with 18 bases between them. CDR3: CASSVAGTPASAGNTIYF. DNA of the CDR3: TGTGCCAGCAGCGTAGCTGGGACACCGGCGAGCGCTGGAAACACCATATATTTT.

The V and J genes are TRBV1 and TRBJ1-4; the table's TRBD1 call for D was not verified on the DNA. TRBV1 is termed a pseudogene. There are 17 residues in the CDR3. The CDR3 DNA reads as TGCACCAGCAGCCAACGCGACAGGCGTGCAACTAATGAAAAACTGTTTTTT. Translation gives CTSSQRDRRATNEKLFF.

CDR3 region: CASSPKKYTDTQYF. CDR3 DNA sequence: TGTGCCAGCAGCCCAAAGAAGTACACAGATACGCAGTATTTT. The genes are TRBV5-5 and TRBJ2-3; no reliable D call. From germline, CDR1 is SGHKS and CDR2 YYEKEE (reference sequence). Trimming cost V 4 bases and J 2 bases, with 11 bases left between them. The CDR3 sequence is 14 residues long.

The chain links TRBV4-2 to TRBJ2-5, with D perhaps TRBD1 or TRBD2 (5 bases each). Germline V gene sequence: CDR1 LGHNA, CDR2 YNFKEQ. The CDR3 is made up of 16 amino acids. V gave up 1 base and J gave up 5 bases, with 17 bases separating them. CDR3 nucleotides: TGTGCCAGCAGCCAAGGAGAGGGACGATCTTGGGAGACCCAGTACTTC. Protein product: CASSQGEGRSWETQYF.